These 17 T cell receptor beta chains originate from one sample sequenced in a study of shared clonotypes between healthy human individuals. In the naive CD8 group, cells lacked CD45RO and were positively selected for CCR7, so terminally differentiated effector memory CD45RA+ cells were left out. The protocol was immunoSEQ multiplex PCR, while the TCRdb copy is restricted to in-frame clones and leaves out a portion. The profile shows around 1,900,000 clones, about 93% of them singletons. The material sequenced was naive CD8+ T cells from PBMCs. These receptors originate from a man between 18 and 35 years old in good health. Some clones in this sample may be carry-over from other donors' samples.

The V and J genes are TRBV11-2 and TRBJ2-2; the D is unclear. The CDR3 totals 16 residues. CDR1 and CDR2 (germline): SGHAT, FQNNGV. The V end lost 7 bases, the J end lost 5 bases, and 20 bases lay between the germline ends. CDR3 loop: CASNDPGLSHTGELFF. The DNA for the CDR3 is TGTGCCAGCAACGATCCCGGGCTTAGCCATACCGGGGAGCTGTTTTTT.

V gene TRBV5-1 combines with J gene TRBJ2-2; 9 nucleotides align to TRBD2. V lost 3 bases, J lost 4 bases, and 7 bases stayed unmatched. Germline assignment: CDR1 SGHRS and CDR2 YFSETQ. The CDR3 is 16 residues long. This chain's CDR3 is CASSSGTAGGTGELFF. CDR3 DNA: TGCGCCAGCAGCTCAGGGACAGCGGGAGGCACCGGGGAGCTGTTTTTT.

The chain combines TRBV28 with TRBJ2-2; D ambiguous. This CDR3 has 12 residues. V lost 4 bases to trimming and J lost 7 bases, with 7 bases between them. CDR1 is MDHEN, CDR2 SYDVKM, per germline. The CDR3 protein is CASSSLGGELFF. DNA of the CDR3: TGTGCCAGCAGTTCTCTCGGCGGGGAGCTGTTTTTT.

The V gene is TRBV7-9, the J gene TRBJ2-3; no clear D gene. V lost 4 bases and J lost 4, with 6 bases in between. This CDR3 spans 12 amino acids. The germline CDR1 and CDR2 sequences are SEHNR and FQNEAQ (reference sequence). In DNA form, the CDR3 reads TGTGCCAGCAGCTCGACCGCAGATACGCAGTATTTT. It yields the protein CASSSTADTQYF. Together with reference TRBV7-9 and TRBJ2-3, the CDR3 gives the full variable domain: DTGVSQNPRHKITKRGQNVTFRCDPISEHNRLYWYRQTLGQGPEFLTYFQNEAQLEKSRLLSDRFSAERPKGSFSTLEIQRTEQGDSAMYLCASSSTADTQYFGPGTRLTVL.

The V and J genes are TRBV10-3 and TRBJ2-6; D not resolved. Trimming pared 5 bases from V and 4 bases from J, leaving 27 bases between. Germline CDR1 ENHRY, CDR2 SYGVKD. This CDR3 comprises 20 residues. In DNA, the CDR3 is TGTGCCATCAGTCGGACCCTGCTGGCGGACCAATTGAAAGGGGCCAACGTCCTGACTTTC. It codes for CAISRTLLADQLKGANVLTF.

This chain connects TRBV5-5 to TRBJ2-7, with a possible D match to TRBD2 (6 bases). Germline CDR1 reads SGHKS; CDR2 reads YYEKEE (reference sequence). The V gene lost 5 bases and the J gene lost 4 bases, with 16 bases spanning the gap. CDR3 size: 14 residues. CDR3 region: CASSTGPRGYEQYF. The CDR3 region has the DNA TGTGCCAGCAGTACCGGGCCACGGGGGTACGAGCAGTACTTC. Full variable domain (missing parts from reference TRBV5-5 and TRBJ2-7): DAGVTQSPTHLIKTRGQQVTLRCSPISGHKSVSWYQQVLGQGPQFIFQYYEKEERGRGNFPDRFSARQFPNYSSELNVNALLLGDSALYLCASSTGPRGYEQYFGPGTRLTVT.

This clone appeared once. The chain recombines TRBV4-3 with TRBJ2-2; 12 nucleotides line up with TRBD2. The CDR3 runs 18 residues. Germline trimming cut 1 base from V and 4 bases from J; bases unmatched to any gene: 7. Germline V lookup: CDR1 LGHNA, CDR2 YSLEER. The CDR3 is CASSQGDVGLAGTGELFF. In nucleotides, the CDR3 is TGCGCCAGCAGCCAAGGGGACGTGGGACTAGCGGGCACCGGGGAGCTGTTTTTT.

This chain connects TRBV7-9 to TRBJ2-2, with TRBD1 matching 9 bases. The germline V gene encodes CDR1 SEHNR and CDR2 FQNEAQ (reference sequence). The CDR3 extends over 18 amino acids. V shed 2 bases, J shed 2 bases, and the junction held 9 bases outside the gene matches. The CDR3 DNA follows: TGTGCCAGCAGCTTAAGGGACAGGGCTGGGCGTAACACCGGGGAGCTGTTTTTT. This translates into CASSLRDRAGRNTGELFF.

The V call is TRBV10-3, the J call TRBJ2-7; TRBD2 agrees at 10 bases. The V gene end was trimmed by 3 bases and the J gene end by 4 bases; junction bases not matched to a gene: 6. CDR3 length: 15 residues. Germline V gene lookup returns CDR1 ENHRY and CDR2 SYGVKD. CDR3 residues: CAISEVASGSYEQYF. CDR3 coding DNA: TGTGCCATCAGTGAAGTGGCTAGCGGGAGTTACGAGCAGTACTTC.

The rearrangement links TRBV5-6 to TRBJ2-5, with 11 bases lining up with TRBD1. The J call is doubtful: the DNA matches TRBJ2-7 better. Germline-derived CDR1 and CDR2 are SGHDT and YYEEEE. The CDR3 runs to 13 residues. This CDR3 is CASSKGQGGEQYF. CDR3 nucleotide sequence: TGTGCCAGCAGCAAGGGACAGGGGGGCGAGCAGTACTTC.

The J gene is TRBJ2-1, the V gene TRBV27; a possible D gene is TRBD2 (5 bases). V was trimmed by 0 bases and J by 3 bases, leaving 21 bases between them. CDR1 and CDR2 from the germline V gene are MNHEY and SMNVEV (reference sequence). The CDR3 is 19 amino acids. The CDR3 loop reads CASSLSKLRAVQGYNEQFF. Here the CDR3 DNA reads TGTGCCAGCAGTTTATCGAAGTTGAGGGCGGTCCAAGGCTACAATGAGCAGTTCTTC.

The genes are TRBV7-3 and TRBJ2-1; D may be TRBD1 (6 bases). The CDR3 loop spans 11 amino acids. Trimming took off 5 bases at V and 16 bases at J, with 15 bases between the two ends. Looked up from germline, CDR1 is SGHTA and CDR2 is FQGTGA. CDR3 protein: CASSLGGEVFF. The CDR3 coding sequence is TGTGCCAGCAGCCTAGGGGGTGAGGTCTTCTTC.

Here the CDR3 reads CASSPDRAHEQFF. Here the CDR3 DNA reads TGTGCCAGCAGTCCTGACAGGGCCCATGAGCAGTTCTTC. The chain joins TRBV6-5 to TRBJ2-1; 7 positions match TRBD1. Germline V gene sequence: CDR1 MNHEY, CDR2 SVGAGI. V dropped 5 bases and J dropped 8; count of bases not matched to a gene: 6. The CDR3 covers 13 residues.

J is TRBJ2-3 and V is TRBV9; either TRBD1 or TRBD2 may supply D (5 bases each). The CDR3 extends over 16 amino acids. The V and J ends lost 2 bases and 6 bases respectively, with 19 bases between them. Germline V lookup: CDR1 SGDLS, CDR2 YYNGEE. CDR3 nucleotides: TGTGCCAGCAGCGTCGATGGGACCCCAGTGAAGGATACGCAGTATTTT. It yields the protein CASSVDGTPVKDTQYF.

V gene TRBV19 combines with J gene TRBJ2-1, with TRBD2 matching over 7 bases. This CDR3 spans 16 amino acids. Germline V CDR1 and CDR2: LNHDA, SQIVND (reference sequence). V shed 0 bases and J 8 bases; nucleotides not matched to a gene: 10. CDR3 nucleotides: TGTGCCAGTAGTATAGATCTAGGGGACTATATCTATGAGCAGTTCTTC. The encoded protein is CASSIDLGDYIYEQFF.

This chain joins TRBV15 and TRBJ2-3; maybe TRBD1 (6 bases). With 8 bases removed from V and 0 bases from J, the gap between germline ends came to 15 bases. The CDR3 consists of 15 residues. Germline CDR1 reads LNHNV; CDR2 reads YYDKDF (reference sequence). The CDR3 region is CATARGGSSTDTQYF. The CDR3 DNA reads as TGTGCCACCGCCCGAGGGGGATCTAGCACAGATACGCAGTATTTT.

This rearrangement joins TRBV29-1 to TRBJ2-5; D is tentatively TRBD1 or TRBD2 (5 bases each). The V gene's germline CDR1 is SQVTM and CDR2 ANQGSEA. V was cut by 6 bases and J by 2 bases, with 19 bases left in between. This CDR3 spans 15 amino acids. CDR3 DNA: TGCAGCGTGGGACCGGGCCTTCCTCAACAAGAGACCCAGTACTTC. It codes for CSVGPGLPQQETQYF.